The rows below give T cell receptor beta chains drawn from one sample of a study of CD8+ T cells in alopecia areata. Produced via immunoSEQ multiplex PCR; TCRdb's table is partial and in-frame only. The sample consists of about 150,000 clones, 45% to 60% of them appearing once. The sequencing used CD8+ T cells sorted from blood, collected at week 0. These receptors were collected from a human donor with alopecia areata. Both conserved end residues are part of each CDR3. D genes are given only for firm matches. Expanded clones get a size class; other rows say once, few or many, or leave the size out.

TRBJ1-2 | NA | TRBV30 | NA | CAWSSRQDLYGYTF | TGTGCCTGGAGTTCAAGACAGGACCTCTATGGCTACACCTTC
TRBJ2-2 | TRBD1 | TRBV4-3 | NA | CASSLTGSGELFF | TGCGCCAGCAGCCTGACAGGGTCGGGGGAGCTGTTTTTT
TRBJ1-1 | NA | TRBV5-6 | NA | CASSPAGDTEAFF | TGTGCCAGCAGCCCCGCCGGGGACACTGAAGCTTTCTTT
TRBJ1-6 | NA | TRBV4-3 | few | CASSQAQGTTSPLHF | TGCGCCAGCAGCCAAGCACAGGGAACAACTTCACCCCTCCACTTT
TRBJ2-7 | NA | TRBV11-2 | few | CASSLGGGEQYF | TGTGCCAGCAGCTTAGGAGGAGGCGAGCAGTACTTC
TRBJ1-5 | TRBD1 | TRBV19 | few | CASGTGNQPQHF | TGTGCCAGCGGGACAGGCAATCAGCCCCAGCATTTT
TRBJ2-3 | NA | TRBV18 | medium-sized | CASSPPTDTQYF | TGTGCCAGCTCACCACCGACAGATACGCAGTATTTT
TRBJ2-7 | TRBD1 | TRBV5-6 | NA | CASSLYLGTDLYEQYF | TGTGCCAGCAGCTTGTATTTAGGGACAGATTTATACGAGCAGTACTTC
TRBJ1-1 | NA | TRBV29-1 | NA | CSVVKGTEAFF | TGCAGCGTTGTCAAGGGCACTGAAGCTTTCTTT
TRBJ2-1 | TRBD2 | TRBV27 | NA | CASSFGTSMFF | TGTGCCAGCAGTTTCGGGACTAGTATGTTCTTC
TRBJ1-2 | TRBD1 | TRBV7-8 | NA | CASSLLTDRDFHTF | TGTGCCAGCAGCTTACTGACGGACAGGGATTTTCACACCTTC
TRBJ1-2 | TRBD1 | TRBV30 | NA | CAWSLGQGDTF | TGTGCCTGGAGCCTGGGGCAGGGGGACACCTTC
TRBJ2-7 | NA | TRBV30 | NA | CAWSLYRGSEQYF | TGTGCCTGGAGCTTGTATAGGGGCAGCGAGCAGTACTTC
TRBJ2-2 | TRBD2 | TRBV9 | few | CASSASGTGELFF | TGTGCCAGCAGCGCTAGCGGAACCGGGGAGCTGTTTTTT
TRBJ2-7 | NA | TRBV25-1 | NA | CASSARGSYEQYF | TGTGCCAGCAGTGCCCGGGGTTCCTACGAGCAGTACTTC
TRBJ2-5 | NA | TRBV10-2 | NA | CASSDRAPDRTQYF | TGCGCCAGCAGCGACCGGGCCCCTGATCGGACCCAGTACTTC
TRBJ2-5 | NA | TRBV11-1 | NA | CASSLWRQETQYF | TGTGCCAGCAGCTTATGGCGACAAGAGACCCAGTACTTC
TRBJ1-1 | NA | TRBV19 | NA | CASSDSSEAFF | TGTGCCAGTAGCGACAGCTCTGAAGCTTTCTTT
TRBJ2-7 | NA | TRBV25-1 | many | CASSQTESYEQYF | TGTGCCAGCAGTCAGACAGAATCCTACGAGCAGTACTTC
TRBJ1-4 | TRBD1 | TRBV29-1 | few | CSVEIPGGMEKLFF | TGCAGCGTTGAGATCCCAGGGGGTATGGAAAAACTGTTTTTT
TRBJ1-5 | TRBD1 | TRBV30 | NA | CAWASGTGRNQPQHF | TGTGCCTGGGCCTCCGGGACAGGCCGTAATCAGCCCCAGCATTTT
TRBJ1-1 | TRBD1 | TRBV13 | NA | CASSAGTGHTEAFF | TGTGCCAGCAGCGCCGGGACAGGGCATACTGAAGCTTTCTTT
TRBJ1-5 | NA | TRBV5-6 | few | CASSLGRAHSNQPQHF | TGTGCCAGCAGCTTGGGGAGGGCACATAGCAATCAGCCCCAGCATTTT
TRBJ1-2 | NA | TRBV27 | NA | CASSLSLSGYDGYTF | TGTGCCAGCAGTTTATCGTTGTCGGGGTATGATGGCTACACCTTC
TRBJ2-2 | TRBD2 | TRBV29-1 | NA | CSGLAGRNTGELFF | TGCAGCGGGTTAGCGGGGCGAAACACCGGGGAGCTGTTTTTT
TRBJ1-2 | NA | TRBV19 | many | CATQMYGYTF | TGTGCCACCCAAATGTATGGCTACACCTTC
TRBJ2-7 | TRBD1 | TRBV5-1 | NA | CASSVDRFPYEQYF | TGCGCCAGCAGCGTGGACAGGTTTCCCTACGAGCAGTACTTC
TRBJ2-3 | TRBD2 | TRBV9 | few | CASSDPGGGRNTDTQYF | TGTGCCAGCAGCGATCCTGGCGGGGGGCGGAACACAGATACGCAGTATTTT
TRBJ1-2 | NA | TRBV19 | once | CASTDSNYGYTF | TGTGCCAGTACGGACAGCAACTATGGCTACACCTTC
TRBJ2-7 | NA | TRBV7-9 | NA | CASSAPGYEQYF | TGTGCCAGCAGCGCCCCGGGGTACGAGCAGTACTTC
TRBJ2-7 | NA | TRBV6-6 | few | CASSDSYEQYF | TGTGCCAGCAGTGACTCCTACGAGCAGTACTTC
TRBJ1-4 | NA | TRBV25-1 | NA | CASSERTENEKLFF | TGTGCCAGCAGTGAACGGACCGAAAATGAAAAACTGTTTTTT
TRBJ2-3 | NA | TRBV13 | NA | CASTPPVADTQYF | TGTGCCAGCACCCCGCCCGTGGCAGATACGCAGTATTTT
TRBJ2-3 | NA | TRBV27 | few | CASSPRTVVITDTQYF | TGTGCCAGCAGTCCCCGGACAGTTGTTATCACAGATACGCAGTATTTT
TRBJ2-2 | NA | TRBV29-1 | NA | CSVKGQGLGELFF | TGCAGCGTCAAGGGACAAGGCCTGGGGGAGCTGTTTTTT
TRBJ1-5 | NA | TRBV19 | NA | CASMEGNQPQHF | TGTGCCAGTATGGAGGGTAATCAGCCCCAGCATTTT
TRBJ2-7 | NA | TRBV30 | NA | CAWKRGYEQYF | TGTGCCTGGAAACGGGGCTACGAGCAGTACTTC
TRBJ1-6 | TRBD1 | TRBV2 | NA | CASSLRERQGRSNNSPLHF | TGTGCCAGCAGTTTGAGGGAAAGACAGGGGCGATCGAACAATTCACCCCTCCACTTT
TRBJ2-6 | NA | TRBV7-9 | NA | CATAAGQGAGANVLTF | TGTGCCACAGCAGCAGGGCAGGGTGCCGGGGCCAACGTCCTGACTTTC
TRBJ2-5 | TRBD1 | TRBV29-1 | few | CSVVHRGHQETQYF | TGCAGCGTTGTGCACAGGGGGCATCAAGAGACCCAGTACTTC
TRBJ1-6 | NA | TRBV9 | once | CASSVGGGYNSPLHF | TGTGCCAGCAGCGTAGGCGGAGGGTATAATTCACCCCTCCACTTT
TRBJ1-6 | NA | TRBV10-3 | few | CAISEGGPPLHF | TGTGCCATCAGTGAGGGGGGACCACCCCTCCACTTT
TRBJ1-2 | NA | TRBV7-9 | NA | CASSLATATIFYGYTF | TGTGCCAGCAGCTTAGCTACAGCCACCATCTTCTATGGCTACACCTTC
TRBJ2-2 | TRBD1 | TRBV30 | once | CAWNRGDTGELFF | TGTGCCTGGAACAGGGGAGACACCGGGGAGCTGTTTTTT
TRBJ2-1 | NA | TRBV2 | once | CASSEGRLANEQFF | TGTGCCAGCAGTGAAGGGCGGCTAGCGAATGAGCAGTTCTTC
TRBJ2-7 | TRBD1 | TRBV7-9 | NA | CASSPGVDRVYEQYF | TGTGCCAGCAGCCCCGGAGTGGACAGGGTCTACGAGCAGTACTTC
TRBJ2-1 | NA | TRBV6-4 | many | CASREEPGGNNEQFF | TGTGCCAGCAGAGAAGAGCCAGGGGGGAACAATGAGCAGTTCTTC
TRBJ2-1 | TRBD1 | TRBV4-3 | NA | CASSQDGQGVNEQFF | TGCGCCAGCAGCCAAGACGGACAGGGGGTCAATGAGCAGTTCTTC
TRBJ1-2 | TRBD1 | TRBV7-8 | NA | CASSGTGLGNYGYTF | TGTGCCAGCAGCGGGACAGGGTTAGGAAACTATGGCTACACCTTC
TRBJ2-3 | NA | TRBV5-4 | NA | CASSLAGLVDTDTQYF | TGTGCCAGCAGCTTGGCGGGGCTAGTAGACACAGATACGCAGTATTTT
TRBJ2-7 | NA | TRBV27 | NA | CASSLSITETYEQYF | TGTGCCAGCAGTTTATCTATCACCGAAACCTACGAGCAGTACTTC